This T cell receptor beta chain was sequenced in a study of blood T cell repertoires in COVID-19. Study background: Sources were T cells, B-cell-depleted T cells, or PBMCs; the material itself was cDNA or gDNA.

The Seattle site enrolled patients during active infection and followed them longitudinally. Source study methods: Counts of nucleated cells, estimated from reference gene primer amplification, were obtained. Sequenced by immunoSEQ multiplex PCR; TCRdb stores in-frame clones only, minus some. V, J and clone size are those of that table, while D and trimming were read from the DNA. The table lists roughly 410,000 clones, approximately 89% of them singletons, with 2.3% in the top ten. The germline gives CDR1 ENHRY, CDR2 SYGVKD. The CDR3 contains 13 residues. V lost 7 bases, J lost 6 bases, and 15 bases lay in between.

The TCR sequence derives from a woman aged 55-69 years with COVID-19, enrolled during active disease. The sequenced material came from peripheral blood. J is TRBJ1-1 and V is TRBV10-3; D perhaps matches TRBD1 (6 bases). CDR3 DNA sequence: TGTGCCATCAACGAGCCCGGACAGCCTGAAGCTTTCTTT. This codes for CAINEPGQPEAFF.